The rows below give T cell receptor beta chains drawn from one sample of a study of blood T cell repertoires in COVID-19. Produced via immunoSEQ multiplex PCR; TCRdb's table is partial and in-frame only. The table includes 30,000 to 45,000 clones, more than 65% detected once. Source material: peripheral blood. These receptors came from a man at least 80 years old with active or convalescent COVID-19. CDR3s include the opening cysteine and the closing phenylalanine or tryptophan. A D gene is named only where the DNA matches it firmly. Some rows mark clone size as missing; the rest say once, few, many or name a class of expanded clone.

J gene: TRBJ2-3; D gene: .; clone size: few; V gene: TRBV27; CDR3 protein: CASSLLRSGRSTDTQYF; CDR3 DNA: TGTGCCAGCAGTTTATTGAGAAGCGGGCGGAGCACAGATACGCAGTATTTT
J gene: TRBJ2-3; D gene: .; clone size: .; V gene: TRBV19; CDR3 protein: CASSRTVQDTQYF; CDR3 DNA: TGTGCCAGTAGTAGGACTGTTCAAGATACGCAGTATTTT
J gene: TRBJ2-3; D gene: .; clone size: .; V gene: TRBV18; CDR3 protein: CASSQGVKDTQYF; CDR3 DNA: TGTGCCAGCTCACAGGGGGTTAAAGATACGCAGTATTTT
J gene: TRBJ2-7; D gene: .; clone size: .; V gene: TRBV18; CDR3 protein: CASSPPTSYEQYF; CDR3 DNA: TGTGCCAGCTCACCCCCGACTTCCTACGAGCAGTACTTC
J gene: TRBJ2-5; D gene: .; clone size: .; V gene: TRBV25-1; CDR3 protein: CASSDFQETQYF; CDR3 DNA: TGTGCCAGCAGTGATTTTCAGGAGACCCAGTACTTC
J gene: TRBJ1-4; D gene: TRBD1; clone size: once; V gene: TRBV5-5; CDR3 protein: CASSLQGAREKLFF; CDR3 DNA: TGTGCCAGCAGCTTACAGGGGGCGCGGGAAAAACTGTTTTTT
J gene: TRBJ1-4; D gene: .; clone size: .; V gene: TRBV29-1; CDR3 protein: CSVEGAAGFGEKLFF; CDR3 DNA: TGCAGCGTTGAAGGCGCTGCGGGGTTTGGTGAAAAACTGTTTTTT
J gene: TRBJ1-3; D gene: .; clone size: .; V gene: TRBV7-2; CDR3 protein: CASTTTAGNTIYF; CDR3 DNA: TGTGCCAGCACCACGACTGCTGGAAACACCATATATTTT
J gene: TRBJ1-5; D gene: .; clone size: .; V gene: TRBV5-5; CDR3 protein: CASSLARDRNQPQHF; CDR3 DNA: TGTGCCAGCAGCTTGGCCAGGGATCGCAATCAGCCCCAGCATTTT
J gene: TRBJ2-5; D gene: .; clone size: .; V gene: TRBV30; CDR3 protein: CAWLNGVRDQETQYF; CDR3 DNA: TGTGCCTGGCTCAACGGAGTTCGGGACCAAGAGACCCAGTACTTC